A single sample gave rise to the 23 T cell receptor beta chains below, sequenced in a study of cytomegalovirus exposure and HLA in healthy donors. Measured with immunoSEQ multiplex PCR; TCRdb has only the in-frame clones, and not every one. Among more than 95,000 clones listed, 95% to 96% were seen once. Source material: PBMCs. The receptors stem from a man aged 18 to 30 in good health and CMV-seronegative.

This chain connects TRBV27 to TRBJ2-7; tentatively, D is TRBD2 (6 bases). The V gene's germline CDR1 is MNHEY and CDR2 SMNVEV (reference sequence). The CDR3 length is 16 residues. The V gene lost 0 bases and the J gene lost 5 bases, with 17 bases spanning the gap. Here the CDR3 DNA reads TGTGCCAGCAGTTTATCGGAGCAGGGAGGTCTTCACGAGCAGTACTTC. Translated, it gives CASSLSEQGGLHEQYF.

This clone has just one count. The rearrangement links TRBV28 to TRBJ2-5; tentatively, D is TRBD2 (5 bases). Germline lookup yields CDR1 MDHEN and CDR2 SYDVKM. V shed 3 bases and J shed 1 base, with 15 bases lying between them. The CDR3 has 16 amino acids. The CDR3 nucleotides are TGTGCCAGCAGTTTCCGGGAACTAGTCCGCCAAGAGACCCAGTACTTC. It codes for CASSFRELVRQETQYF.

J is TRBJ1-1 and V is TRBV30, with D tentatively TRBD1 (6 bases). Trimming shortened V by 0 bases and J by 5 bases, and 19 bases separated the two germline ends. This CDR3 contains 16 residues. Germline lookup yields CDR1 GTSNPN and CDR2 SVGIG (reference sequence). CDR3 sequence (DNA): TGTGCCTGGAGTGTCCCCCGGACAGCACTTAGGACTGAAGCTTTCTTT. Residues: CAWSVPRTALRTEAFF.

This clone appeared a few times. J is TRBJ2-7 and V is TRBV5-1; 8 bases line up with TRBD2. Trimming took 5 bases from V and 0 from J; bases not matched to a gene: 10. This CDR3 region has 16 residues. The germline V gene encodes CDR1 SGHRS and CDR2 YFSETQ. CDR3 region: CASRPGGGTSSYEQYF. In DNA, the CDR3 is TGCGCCAGCAGACCCGGGGGGGGGACTAGCTCCTACGAGCAGTACTTC.

This clone has just one count. The genes are TRBV28 and TRBJ2-5; 8 bases are a match to TRBD1. CDR1 is MDHEN, CDR2 SYDVKM, per germline. V gave up 5 bases and J gave up 5 bases; unmatched junction bases: 4. This CDR3 region has 13 residues. The CDR3 loop is CASSPRGPETQYF. CDR3 in DNA: TGTGCCAGCAGTCCCAGGGGGCCGGAGACCCAGTACTTC.

V and J are TRBV4-1 and TRBJ2-5; 8 positions match TRBD2. The J segment lost 1 base and the V segment lost 0 bases, leaving 4 bases of the junction unmatched. This CDR3 region has 16 residues. CDR1 MGHRA and CDR2 YSYEKL come from the germline V gene. CDR3 residues: CASSQDGGRFQETQYF. Here the CDR3 DNA reads TGCGCCAGCAGCCAAGACGGCGGGAGGTTCCAAGAGACCCAGTACTTC.

This clone has a single count. CDR3 sequence reads: CASSPPATSPIEQYF. The CDR3 region has the DNA TGTGCCAGCAGCCCCCCCGCGACTAGCCCCATCGAGCAGTACTTC. The rearrangement uses TRBV28 and TRBJ2-7, with 7 bases that match TRBD2. CDR1 MDHEN and CDR2 SYDVKM come from the germline V gene. The CDR3 totals 15 residues. The trim removed 6 bases at V and 6 bases at J, leaving 14 bases unmatched.

The rearrangement uses TRBV28 and TRBJ1-2; no clear D gene. The CDR3 length is 13 residues. Germline assignment: CDR1 MDHEN and CDR2 SYDVKM. In DNA, the CDR3 is TGTGCAATAGGGAGGGCGTTGGGCTATGGCTACACCTTC. Translation gives CAIGRALGYGYTF.

The chain carries TRBV28 and TRBJ1-4; 8 positions agree with TRBD1. V was pared by 4 bases and J by 7 bases, with 8 bases of the junction left unmatched. Germline assignment: CDR1 MDHEN and CDR2 SYDVKM. This CDR3 is built from 15 residues. The CDR3 DNA is TGTGCCAGCAGTTCGACAGGGGAGGGGAGTGAAAAACTGTTTTTT. Residues: CASSSTGEGSEKLFF.

The chain is built from TRBV9 and TRBJ2-5; TRBD2 is a possible D gene (5 bases). From germline, CDR1 is SGDLS and CDR2 YYNGEE. Trimming removed 4 bases at V and 7 bases at J, with 11 bases between. The CDR3 loop spans 12 amino acids. The CDR3 DNA follows: TGTGCCAGCAGCCCTAGCAAGGTGACCCAGTACTTC. This codes for CASSPSKVTQYF.

In DNA, the CDR3 is TGTGCCAGCAGCGGACAGGGAAGAGCGCAGTTCTTC. Translating gives CASSGQGRAQFF. The genes are TRBV5-6 and TRBJ2-1; 8 nucleotides line up with TRBD1. The CDR3 consists of 12 residues. Losses at the gene ends were 4 bases for V and 12 bases for J; bases not matched to a gene: 6. From germline, CDR1 is SGHDT and CDR2 YYEEEE.

The V and J genes are TRBV19 and TRBJ1-1; D is possibly TRBD1 (6 bases). Trimming cost V 3 bases and J 7 bases, with 15 bases left between them. Germline-derived CDR1 and CDR2 are LNHDA and SQIVND (reference sequence). The CDR3 sequence is 14 residues long. The CDR3 protein is CASSINLQGGEAFF. The CDR3 DNA sequence: TGTGCCAGTAGTATCAATTTACAGGGCGGTGAAGCTTTCTTT.

The J gene is TRBJ1-5, the V gene TRBV18; maybe TRBD1 (6 bases). The germline V and J ends were trimmed by 4 bases and 3 bases, with 10 bases remaining between them. The germline gives CDR1 KGHSH, CDR2 LQKENI. The CDR3 contains 14 residues. CDR3 coding DNA: TGTGCCAGCTCACGGGCAGGGGCCAATCAGCCCCAGCATTTT. It codes for CASSRAGANQPQHF. Full variable domain (outside the CDR3, taken from reference TRBV18 and TRBJ1-5): NAGVMQNPRHLVRRRGQEARLRCSPMKGHSHVYWYRQLPEEGLKFMVYLQKENIIDESGMPKERFSAEFPKEGPSILRIQQVVRGDSAAYFCASSRAGANQPQHFGDGTRLSIL.

V is TRBV18 and J is TRBJ2-7; 10 bases fit TRBD1. This CDR3 is built from 15 residues. Trimming cost V 3 bases and J 6 bases; bases outside gene matches: 8. CDR1 and CDR2 (germline): KGHSH, LQKENI. CDR3 DNA sequence: TGTGCCAGCTCACCGTTTGGGACAGGGGTAGCCGAGCAGTACTTC. Its protein product is CASSPFGTGVAEQYF.

The V and J genes are TRBV6-1 and TRBJ1-2; TRBD1 aligns across 7 bases. V lost 7 bases, J lost 5 bases, and 13 bases stayed unmatched. CDR3 size: 15 residues. The V gene's germline CDR1 is MNHNS and CDR2 SASEGT. The CDR3 sequence: CASTPRGAGDYGYTF. For the CDR3, the DNA is TGTGCCAGCACCCCCAGGGGGGCAGGAGATTATGGCTACACCTTC.

This chain joins TRBV4-2 and TRBJ1-2; possibly TRBD1 for D (5 bases). The CDR3 is 14 amino acids. V lost 1 base and J 3 bases, leaving 9 bases between the germline ends. The germline CDR1 and CDR2 sequences are LGHNA and YNFKEQ. The CDR3 reads CASSQVGAYYGYTF. DNA of the CDR3: TGTGCCAGCAGCCAAGTAGGGGCATACTATGGCTACACCTTC.

The chain links TRBV30 to TRBJ2-2; 8 bases align to TRBD1. This CDR3 comprises 16 residues. In germline, CDR1 is GTSNPN, CDR2 SVGIG (reference sequence). Trimming cost V 0 bases and J 5 bases; bases outside gene matches: 8. As DNA, the CDR3 is TGTGCCTGGAGTGTAAAAGGCAGGGGGCGAACCGGGGAGCTGTTTTTT. Translated, it gives CAWSVKGRGRTGELFF. The complete variable domain, with remaining parts taken from reference TRBV30 and TRBJ2-2, reads SQTIHQWPATLVQPVGSPLSLECTVEGTSNPNLYWYRQAAGRGLQLLFYSVGIGQISSEVPQNLSASRPQDRQFILSSKKLLLSDSGFYLCAWSVKGRGRTGELFFGEGSRLTVL.

This clone was detected only once. The chain is built from TRBV27 and TRBJ1-4, with D unresolved. V was trimmed by 6 bases and J by 4 bases, leaving 15 bases between them. The CDR3 length is 15 residues. Per germline, CDR1 MNHEY and CDR2 SMNVEV (reference sequence). The CDR3, as DNA: TGTGCCAGCAGCCCCGGCAGCGGAGTTAATGAAAAACTGTTTTTT. Its translation: CASSPGSGVNEKLFF.

The V call is TRBV30, the J call TRBJ1-5; maybe TRBD1 (6 bases). Trimming left V 5 bases short and J 3 bases short, with 17 bases between. Per germline, CDR1 GTSNPN and CDR2 SVGIG (reference sequence). The CDR3 is 15 residues long. The CDR3 DNA is TGTGCCTGGGAGCCGGGACACGGAGACAATCAGCCCCAGCATTTT. Translated, it gives CAWEPGHGDNQPQHF.

This chain links TRBV27 with TRBJ1-5, with D possibly being TRBD1 (5 bases). The CDR3 covers 14 residues. V was cut by 3 bases and J by 6 bases, with 12 bases left in between. Germline V gene sequence: CDR1 MNHEY, CDR2 SMNVEV (reference sequence). The CDR3 loop is CASSLAPRAQPQHF. In DNA form, the CDR3 reads TGTGCCAGCAGTTTGGCCCCCAGGGCTCAGCCCCAGCATTTT.

The chain links TRBV27 to TRBJ2-7; the D is unclear. In germline, CDR1 is MNHEY, CDR2 SMNVEV (reference sequence). V was clipped by 5 bases and J by 1 base, with 9 bases between them. This CDR3 is 13 amino acids long. In nucleotides, the CDR3 is TGTGCCAGCAGTGTTGGAGAGTCCTACGAGCAGTACTTC. This codes for CASSVGESYEQYF.

This chain joins TRBV6-1 and TRBJ1-3; D unresolved. The germline V and J ends were trimmed by 1 base and 2 bases, with 12 bases remaining between them. From germline, CDR1 is MNHNS and CDR2 SASEGT. The CDR3 sequence is 16 residues long. The CDR3 nucleotides read TGTGCCAGCAGTGAAGGGTCCAGACATCCTGGAAACACCATATATTTT. Its protein is CASSEGSRHPGNTIYF.

This clone was seen once. The V and J genes are TRBV5-1 and TRBJ2-7, with a tentative D call TRBD2 (6 bases). The CDR3 covers 12 residues. Germline CDR1 is SGHRS and CDR2 is YFSETQ. V gave up 3 bases and J gave up 9 bases, with 13 bases separating them. CDR3 DNA: TGCGCCAGCAGCTGGGAGGACACATGGCAGTACTTC. The encoded protein is CASSWEDTWQYF.